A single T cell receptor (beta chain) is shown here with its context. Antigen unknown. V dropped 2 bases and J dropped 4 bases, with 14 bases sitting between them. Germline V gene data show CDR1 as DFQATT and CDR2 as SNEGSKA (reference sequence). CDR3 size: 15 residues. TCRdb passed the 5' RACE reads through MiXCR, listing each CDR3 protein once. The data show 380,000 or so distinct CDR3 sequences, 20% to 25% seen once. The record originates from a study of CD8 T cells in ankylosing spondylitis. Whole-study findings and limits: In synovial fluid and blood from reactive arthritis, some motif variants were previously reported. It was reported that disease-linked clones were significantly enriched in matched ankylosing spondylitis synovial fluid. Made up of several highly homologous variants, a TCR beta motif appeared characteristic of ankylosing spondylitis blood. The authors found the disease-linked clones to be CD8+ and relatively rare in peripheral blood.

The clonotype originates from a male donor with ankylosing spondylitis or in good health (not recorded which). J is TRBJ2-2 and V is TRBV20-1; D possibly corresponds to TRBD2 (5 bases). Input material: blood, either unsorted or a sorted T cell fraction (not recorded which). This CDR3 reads CSARLYSRGTGELFF. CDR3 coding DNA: TGCAGTGCTAGACTGTACAGCCGGGGCACCGGGGAGCTGTTTTTT.